This T cell receptor (beta chain) was sequenced for a study of T cells in Graves' hyperthyroidism and ophthalmopathy. Regarding the study as a whole: A model using 13 V-J features told ophthalmopathy apart from stable hyperthyroidism.

The study defined stable Graves' hyperthyroidism as no ophthalmopathy progression within 18 months. Investigators excluded patients with uncontrolled infection, other autoimmune disease, pregnancy or lactation. The source material, RNA transcripts, was used to amplify TCR beta CDR3 regions. HTBI primers were the set used in a first-round RT-PCR of the TCR CDR3. TCRdb analysed the multiplex PCR reads with MiXCR anew, one entry per CDR3 protein. This sample has 300,000 to 450,000 distinct CDR3 sequences, with more than 20% found just once. The sample holds a few counts of this clonotype. Its antigen is unidentified. The CDR3 length is 14 residues. V lost 7 bases and J 4 bases, leaving 14 bases between the germline ends.

This TCR came from a man in his forties or fifties with Graves' hyperthyroidism. The specimen sequenced was blood. V gene TRBV12-3 or TRBV12-4 combines with J gene TRBJ1-5, with D unclear. The CDR3: CASTLAGNNQPQHF. CDR3 coding DNA: TGTGCCAGCACCTTGGCCGGTAATAATCAGCCCCAGCATTTT.